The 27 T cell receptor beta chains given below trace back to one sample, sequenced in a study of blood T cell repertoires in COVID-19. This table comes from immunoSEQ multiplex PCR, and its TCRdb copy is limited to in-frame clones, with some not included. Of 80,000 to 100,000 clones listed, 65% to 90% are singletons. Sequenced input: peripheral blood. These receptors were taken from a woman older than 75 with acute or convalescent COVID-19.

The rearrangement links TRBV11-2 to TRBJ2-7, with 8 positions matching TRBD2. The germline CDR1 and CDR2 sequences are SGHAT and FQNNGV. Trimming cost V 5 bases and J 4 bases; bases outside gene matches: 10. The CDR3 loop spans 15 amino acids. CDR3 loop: CASSPFRTSRYEQYF. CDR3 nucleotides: TGTGCCAGCAGCCCGTTCAGGACTAGCAGGTACGAGCAGTACTTC. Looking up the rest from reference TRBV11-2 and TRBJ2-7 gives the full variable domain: EAGVAQSPRYKIIEKRQSVAFWCNPISGHATLYWYQQILGQGPKLLIQFQNNGVVDDSQLPKDRFSAERLKGVDSTLKIQPAKLEDSAVYLCASSPFRTSRYEQYFGPGTRLTVT.

This chain's CDR3 is CASSPFRDREETQYF. As DNA, the CDR3 is TGTGCCAGCAGCCCTTTCCGGGACAGGGAAGAGACCCAGTACTTC. The chain employs TRBV14 and TRBJ2-5; 9 nucleotides align to TRBD1. Germline CDR1 and CDR2: SGHDN and FVKESK. The CDR3 totals 15 residues. V shed 4 bases and J 3 bases; nucleotides not matched to a gene: 6.

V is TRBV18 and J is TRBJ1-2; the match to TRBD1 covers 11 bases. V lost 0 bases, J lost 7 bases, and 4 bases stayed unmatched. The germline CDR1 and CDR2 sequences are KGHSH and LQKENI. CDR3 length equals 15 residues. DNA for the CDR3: TGTGCCAGCTCACCACCCGGACAGGGGGCAGGTGGCTACACCTTC. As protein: CASSPPGQGAGGYTF.

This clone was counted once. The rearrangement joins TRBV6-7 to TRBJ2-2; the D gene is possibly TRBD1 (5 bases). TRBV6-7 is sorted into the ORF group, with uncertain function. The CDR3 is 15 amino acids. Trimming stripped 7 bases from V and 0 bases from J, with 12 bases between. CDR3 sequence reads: CASNADIANTGELFF. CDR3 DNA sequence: TGTGCCAGCAACGCGGACATCGCGAACACCGGGGAGCTGTTTTTT.

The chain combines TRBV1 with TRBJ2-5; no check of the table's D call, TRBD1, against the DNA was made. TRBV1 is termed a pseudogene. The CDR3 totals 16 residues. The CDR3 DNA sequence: TGCACCAGCGGGGAAATGGGTCAGGGGGCGAGGAAGACCCAGTACTTC. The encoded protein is CTSGEMGQGARKTQYF.

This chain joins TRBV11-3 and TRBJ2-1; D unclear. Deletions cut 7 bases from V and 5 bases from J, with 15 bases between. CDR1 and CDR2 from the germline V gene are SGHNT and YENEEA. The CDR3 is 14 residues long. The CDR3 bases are TGTGCCAGCATCCCTCAGGCAGGTAACAATGAGCAGTTCTTC. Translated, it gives CASIPQAGNNEQFF.

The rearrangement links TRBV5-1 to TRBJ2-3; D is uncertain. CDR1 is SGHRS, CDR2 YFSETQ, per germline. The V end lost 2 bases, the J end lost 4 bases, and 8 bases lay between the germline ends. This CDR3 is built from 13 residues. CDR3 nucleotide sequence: TGCGCCAGCAGCTTCAGTAGCTCAGATACGCAGTATTTT. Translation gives CASSFSSSDTQYF. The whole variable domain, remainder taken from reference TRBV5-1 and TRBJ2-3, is KAGVTQTPRYLIKTRGQQVTLSCSPISGHRSVSWYQQTPGQGLQFLFEYFSETQRNKGNFPGRFSGRQFSNSRSEMNVSTLELGDSALYLCASSFSSSDTQYFGPGTRLTVL.

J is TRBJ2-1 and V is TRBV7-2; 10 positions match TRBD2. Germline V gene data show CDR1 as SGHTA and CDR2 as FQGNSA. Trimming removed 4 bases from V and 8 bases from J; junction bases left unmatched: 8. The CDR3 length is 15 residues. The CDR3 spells CASSYSGGANDEQFF. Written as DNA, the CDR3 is TGTGCCAGCAGCTACAGCGGGGGGGCGAATGATGAGCAGTTCTTC.

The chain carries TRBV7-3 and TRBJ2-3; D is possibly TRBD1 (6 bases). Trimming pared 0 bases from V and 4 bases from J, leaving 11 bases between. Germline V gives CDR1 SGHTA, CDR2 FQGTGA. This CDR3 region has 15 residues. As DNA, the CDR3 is TGTGCCAGCAGCTTAACCGCAGGGGCGGCAGATACGCAGTATTTT. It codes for CASSLTAGAADTQYF.

The CDR3, as DNA: TGTGCCAGCAGCGTAGGAGAGGACAGGACTGGAAACACCATATATTTT. Translation: CASSVGEDRTGNTIYF. The genes are TRBV9 and TRBJ1-3, with TRBD1 identical over 7 bases. This CDR3 spans 16 amino acids. Germline V CDR1 and CDR2: SGDLS, YYNGEE. The ends lost 0 bases at V and 2 bases at J; junction bases unmatched: 5.

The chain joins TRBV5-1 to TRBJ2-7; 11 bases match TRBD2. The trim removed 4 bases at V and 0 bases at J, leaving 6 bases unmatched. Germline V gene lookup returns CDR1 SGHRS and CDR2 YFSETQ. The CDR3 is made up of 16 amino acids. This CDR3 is CASSPRTSGLSYEQYF. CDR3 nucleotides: TGCGCCAGCAGCCCGCGGACTAGCGGGCTCTCCTACGAGCAGTACTTC.

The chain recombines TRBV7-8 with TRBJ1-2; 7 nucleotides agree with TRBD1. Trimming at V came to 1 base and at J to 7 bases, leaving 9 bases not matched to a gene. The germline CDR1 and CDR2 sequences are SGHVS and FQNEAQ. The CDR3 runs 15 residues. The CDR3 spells CASSLGDPQGGGYTF. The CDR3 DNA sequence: TGTGCCAGCAGCTTAGGAGACCCCCAGGGGGGTGGCTACACCTTC.

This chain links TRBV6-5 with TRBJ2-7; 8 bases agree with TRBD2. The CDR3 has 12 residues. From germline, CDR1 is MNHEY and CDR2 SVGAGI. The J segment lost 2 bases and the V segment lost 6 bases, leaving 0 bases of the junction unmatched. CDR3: CASRTSAYEQYF. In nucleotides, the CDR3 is TGTGCCAGCAGGACTAGCGCCTACGAGCAGTACTTC.

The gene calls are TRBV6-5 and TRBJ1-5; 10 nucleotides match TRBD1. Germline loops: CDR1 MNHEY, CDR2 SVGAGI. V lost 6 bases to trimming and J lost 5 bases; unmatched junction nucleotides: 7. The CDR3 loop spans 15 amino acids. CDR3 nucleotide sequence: TGTGCCAGCAGCCCGACAGGGGGCGGGGATCAGCCCCAGCATTTT. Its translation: CASSPTGGGDQPQHF.

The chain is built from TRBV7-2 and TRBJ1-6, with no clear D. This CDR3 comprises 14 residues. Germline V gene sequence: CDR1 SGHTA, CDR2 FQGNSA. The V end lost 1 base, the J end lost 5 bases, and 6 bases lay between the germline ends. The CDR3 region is CASSLGRDNSPLHF. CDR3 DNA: TGTGCCAGCAGCTTAGGGAGGGATAATTCACCCCTCCACTTT.

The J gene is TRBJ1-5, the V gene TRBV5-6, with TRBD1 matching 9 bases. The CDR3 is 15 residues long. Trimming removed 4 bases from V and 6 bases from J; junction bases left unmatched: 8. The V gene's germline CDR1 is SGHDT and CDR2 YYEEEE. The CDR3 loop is CASSPDRGKGQPQHF. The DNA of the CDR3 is TGTGCCAGCAGCCCGGACAGGGGAAAGGGTCAGCCCCAGCATTTT. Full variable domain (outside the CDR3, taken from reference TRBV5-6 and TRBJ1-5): DAGVTQSPTHLIKTRGQQVTLRCSPKSGHDTVSWYQQALGQGPQFIFQYYEEEERQRGNFPDRFSGHQFPNYSSELNVNALLLGDSALYLCASSPDRGKGQPQHFGDGTRLSIL.

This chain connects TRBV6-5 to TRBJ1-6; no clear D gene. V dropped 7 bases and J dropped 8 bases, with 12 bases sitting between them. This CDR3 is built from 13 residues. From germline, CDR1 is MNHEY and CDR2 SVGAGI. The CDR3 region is CASTSWRDSPLHF. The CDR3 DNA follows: TGTGCCAGCACCTCTTGGAGGGATTCACCCCTCCACTTT.

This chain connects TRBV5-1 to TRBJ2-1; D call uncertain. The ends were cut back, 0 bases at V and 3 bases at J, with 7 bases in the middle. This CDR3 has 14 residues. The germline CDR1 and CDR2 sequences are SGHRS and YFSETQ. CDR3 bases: TGCGCCAGCAGCTTGGGGAACTACTACAATGAGCAGTTCTTC. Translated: CASSLGNYYNEQFF. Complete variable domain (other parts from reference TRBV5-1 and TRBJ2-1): KAGVTQTPRYLIKTRGQQVTLSCSPISGHRSVSWYQQTPGQGLQFLFEYFSETQRNKGNFPGRFSGRQFSNSRSEMNVSTLELGDSALYLCASSLGNYYNEQFFGPGTRLTVL.

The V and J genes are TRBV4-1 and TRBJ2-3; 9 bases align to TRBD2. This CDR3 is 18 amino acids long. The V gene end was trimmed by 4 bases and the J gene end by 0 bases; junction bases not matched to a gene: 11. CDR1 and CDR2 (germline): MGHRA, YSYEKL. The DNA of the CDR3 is TGCGCCAGCAGCCTTCGAAGTAGCGGGGGAGCTAGCACAGATACGCAGTATTTT. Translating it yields CASSLRSSGGASTDTQYF.

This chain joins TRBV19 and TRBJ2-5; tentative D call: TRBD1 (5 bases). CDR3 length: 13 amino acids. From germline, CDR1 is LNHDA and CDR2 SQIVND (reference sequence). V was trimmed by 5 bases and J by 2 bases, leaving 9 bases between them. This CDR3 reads CASSSGRQETQYF. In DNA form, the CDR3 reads TGTGCCAGTAGTTCAGGGCGTCAAGAGACCCAGTACTTC.

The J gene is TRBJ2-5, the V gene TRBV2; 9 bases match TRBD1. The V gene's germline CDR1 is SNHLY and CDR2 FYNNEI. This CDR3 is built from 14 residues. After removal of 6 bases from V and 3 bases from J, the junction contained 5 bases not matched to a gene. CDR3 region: CASSLWTGEETQYF. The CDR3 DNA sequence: TGTGCCAGCAGCCTTTGGACAGGGGAAGAGACCCAGTACTTC.

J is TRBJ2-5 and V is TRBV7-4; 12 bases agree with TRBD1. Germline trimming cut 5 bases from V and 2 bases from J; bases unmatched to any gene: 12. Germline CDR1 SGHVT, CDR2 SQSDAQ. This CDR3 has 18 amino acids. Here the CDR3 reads CASSTARDRGRGQETQYF. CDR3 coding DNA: TGTGCCAGCAGCACTGCTCGGGACAGGGGGCGAGGTCAAGAGACCCAGTACTTC. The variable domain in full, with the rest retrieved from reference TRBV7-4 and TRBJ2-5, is GAGVSQSPRYKVAKRGRDVALRCDSISGHVTLYWYRQTLGQGSEVLTYSQSDAQRDKSGRPSGRFSAERPERSVSTLKIQRTEQGDSAVYLCASSTARDRGRGQETQYFGPGTRLLVL.

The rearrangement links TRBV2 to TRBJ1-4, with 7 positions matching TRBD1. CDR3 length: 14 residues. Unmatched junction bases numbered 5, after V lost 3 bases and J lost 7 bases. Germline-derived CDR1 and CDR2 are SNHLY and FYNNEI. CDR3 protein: CASSEWRGLEKLFF. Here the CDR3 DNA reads TGTGCCAGCAGTGAGTGGAGGGGGCTTGAAAAACTGTTTTTT.

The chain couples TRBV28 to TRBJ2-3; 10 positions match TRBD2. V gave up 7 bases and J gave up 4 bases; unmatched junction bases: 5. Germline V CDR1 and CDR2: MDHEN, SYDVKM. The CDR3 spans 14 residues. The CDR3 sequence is CASKAGGLADTQYF. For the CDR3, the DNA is TGTGCCAGCAAAGCGGGGGGGCTGGCAGATACGCAGTATTTT.

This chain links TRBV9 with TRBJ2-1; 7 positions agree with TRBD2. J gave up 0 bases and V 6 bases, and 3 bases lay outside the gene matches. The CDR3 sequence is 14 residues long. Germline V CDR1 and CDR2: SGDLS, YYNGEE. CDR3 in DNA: TGTGCCAGCACGGGGGGAGGCTCCTACAATGAGCAGTTCTTC. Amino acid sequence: CASTGGGSYNEQFF.

CDR3 bases: TGTGCCAGCAGCCCCAGCTCGGGTAGCGGGGCCCAACATACGCAGTATTTT. Translated, it gives CASSPSSGSGAQHTQYF. The V call is TRBV14, the J call TRBJ2-3; 8 nucleotides line up with TRBD2. This CDR3 comprises 17 residues. V trimming: 4 bases; J trimming: 7 bases; junction bases outside the gene matches: 16. CDR1 and CDR2 from the germline V gene are SGHDN and FVKESK.

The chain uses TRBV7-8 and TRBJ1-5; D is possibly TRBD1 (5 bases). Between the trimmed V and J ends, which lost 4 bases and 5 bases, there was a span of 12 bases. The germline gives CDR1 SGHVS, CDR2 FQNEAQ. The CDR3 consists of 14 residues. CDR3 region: CASSSSDSYQPQHF. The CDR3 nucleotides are TGTGCCAGCAGCTCGAGCGACAGTTATCAGCCCCAGCATTTT.